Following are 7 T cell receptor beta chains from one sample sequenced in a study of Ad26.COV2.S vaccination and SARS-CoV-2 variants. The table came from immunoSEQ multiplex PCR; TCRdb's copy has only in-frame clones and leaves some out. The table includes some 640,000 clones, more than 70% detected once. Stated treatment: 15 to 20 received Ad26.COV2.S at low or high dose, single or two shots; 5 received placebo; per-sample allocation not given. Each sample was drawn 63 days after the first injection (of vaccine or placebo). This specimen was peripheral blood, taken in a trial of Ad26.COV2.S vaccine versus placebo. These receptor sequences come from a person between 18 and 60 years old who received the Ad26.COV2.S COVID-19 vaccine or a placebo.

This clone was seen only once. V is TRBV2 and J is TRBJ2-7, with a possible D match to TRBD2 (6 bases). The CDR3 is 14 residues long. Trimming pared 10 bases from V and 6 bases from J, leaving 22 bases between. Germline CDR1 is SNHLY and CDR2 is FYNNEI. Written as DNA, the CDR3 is TGTGCCACCACGACTAGGATGCAGTTTGGCGAGCAGTACTTC. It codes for CATTTRMQFGEQYF.

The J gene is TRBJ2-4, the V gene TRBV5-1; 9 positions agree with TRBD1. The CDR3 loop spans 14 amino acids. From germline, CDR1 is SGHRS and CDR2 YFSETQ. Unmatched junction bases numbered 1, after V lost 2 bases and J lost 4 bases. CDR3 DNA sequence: TGCGCCAGCAGCTTTGGGACAGGGAAAAACATTCAGTACTTC. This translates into CASSFGTGKNIQYF.

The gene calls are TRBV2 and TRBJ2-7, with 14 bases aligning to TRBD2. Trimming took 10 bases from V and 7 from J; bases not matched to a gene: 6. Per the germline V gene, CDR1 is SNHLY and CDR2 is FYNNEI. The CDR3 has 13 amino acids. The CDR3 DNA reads TGTGCCACTGGACTAGCGGGGGGCGGGGAGCAGTACTTC. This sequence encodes CATGLAGGGEQYF.

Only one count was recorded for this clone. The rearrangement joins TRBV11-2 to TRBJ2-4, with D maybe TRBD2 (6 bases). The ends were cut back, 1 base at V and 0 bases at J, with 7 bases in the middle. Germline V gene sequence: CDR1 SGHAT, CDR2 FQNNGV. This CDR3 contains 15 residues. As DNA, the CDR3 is TGTGCCAGCAGCTTAGGCGGGGTAGCCAAAAACATTCAGTACTTC. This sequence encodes CASSLGGVAKNIQYF.

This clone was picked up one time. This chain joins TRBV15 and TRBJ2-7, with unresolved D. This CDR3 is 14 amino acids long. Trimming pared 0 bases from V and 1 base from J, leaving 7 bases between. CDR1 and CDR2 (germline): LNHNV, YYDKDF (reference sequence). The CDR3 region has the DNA TGTGCCACCAGCAGAGACTTCATTTCCTACGAGCAGTACTTC. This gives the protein CATSRDFISYEQYF.

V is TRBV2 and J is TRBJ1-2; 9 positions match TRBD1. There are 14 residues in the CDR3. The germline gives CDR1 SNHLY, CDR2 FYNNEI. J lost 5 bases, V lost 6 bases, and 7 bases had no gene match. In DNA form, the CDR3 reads TGTGCCAGCAGAAGGACAGGGGTGGGGTATGGCTACACCTTC. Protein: CASRRTGVGYGYTF. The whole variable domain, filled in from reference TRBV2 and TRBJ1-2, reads EPEVTQTPSHQVTQMGQEVILRCVPISNHLYFYWYRQILGQKVEFLVSFYNNEISEKSEIFDDQFSVERPDGSNFTLKIRSTKLEDSAMYFCASRRTGVGYGYTFGSGTRLTVV.

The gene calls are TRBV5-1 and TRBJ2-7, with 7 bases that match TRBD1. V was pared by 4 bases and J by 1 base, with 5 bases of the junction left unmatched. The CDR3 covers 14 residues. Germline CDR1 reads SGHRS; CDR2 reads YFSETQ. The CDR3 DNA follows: TGCGCCAGCAGCCCGACAGGGTTGTCCTACGAGCAGTACTTC. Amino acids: CASSPTGLSYEQYF. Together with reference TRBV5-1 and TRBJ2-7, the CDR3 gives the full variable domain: KAGVTQTPRYLIKTRGQQVTLSCSPISGHRSVSWYQQTPGQGLQFLFEYFSETQRNKGNFPGRFSGRQFSNSRSEMNVSTLELGDSALYLCASSPTGLSYEQYFGPGTRLTVT.